The 23 T cell receptor beta chains below were found in one sample sequenced in a study of cytomegalovirus exposure and HLA in healthy donors. The primer mix had 60 Vbeta and 13 Jbeta primers. The protocol was immunoSEQ multiplex PCR, while the TCRdb copy is restricted to in-frame clones and leaves out a portion. The sample holds about 160,000 clones; around 80% are singletons and the top ten take around 4.6%. Sequencing input: PBMCs. These receptors were taken from a male donor in good health and CMV-seronegative.

The chain has TRBV2 and TRBJ1-2, with 12 bases aligning to TRBD1. The CDR3 runs 15 residues. Germline V lookup: CDR1 SNHLY, CDR2 FYNNEI. After removal of 6 bases from V and 6 bases from J, the junction contained 8 bases not matched to a gene. The CDR3 region has the DNA TGTGCCAGCAGGGGGACAGGGGGCGCGAACGATGGCTACACCTTC. Its translation: CASRGTGGANDGYTF.

V and J are TRBV5-1 and TRBJ2-5; TRBD1 agrees at 7 bases. CDR3 length: 14 residues. Germline assignment: CDR1 SGHRS and CDR2 YFSETQ. With V trimmed by 2 bases and J by 3 bases, 4 bases remained unmatched. The CDR3 coding sequence is TGCGCCAGCAGCTTTAACGACAGGGAAGAGACCCAGTACTTC. This sequence encodes CASSFNDREETQYF.

The genes are TRBV14 and TRBJ2-1, with 9 nucleotides matching TRBD1. The CDR3 consists of 16 residues. V shed 3 bases, J shed 4 bases, and the junction held 7 bases outside the gene matches. Germline-derived CDR1 and CDR2 are SGHDN and FVKESK. CDR3 nucleotides: TGTGCCAGCAGCCAGGAACAGGGGGCGAGATACAATGAGCAGTTCTTC. Its translation is CASSQEQGARYNEQFF.

This sequence joins TRBV19 and TRBJ2-2, with 7 nucleotides matching TRBD2. The CDR3 consists of 15 residues. J lost 5 bases, V lost 8 bases, and 11 bases had no gene match. Germline V CDR1 and CDR2: LNHDA, SQIVND (reference sequence). The CDR3 here is CASGGRGRGTGELFF. CDR3 DNA sequence: TGTGCCAGTGGAGGCAGAGGGAGGGGAACCGGGGAGCTGTTTTTT.

The genes are TRBV19 and TRBJ2-1; 14 bases fit TRBD2. CDR3 size: 17 residues. The V segment lost 3 bases and the J segment 7 bases; nucleotides outside the gene matches: 8. The V gene's germline CDR1 is LNHDA and CDR2 SQIVND (reference sequence). This CDR3 reads CASSMSLGLAGGNEQFF. The DNA for the CDR3 is TGTGCCAGTAGTATGTCCCTCGGACTAGCGGGGGGAAATGAGCAGTTCTTC.

This sequence joins TRBV5-1 and TRBJ1-5; 10 bases are shared with TRBD1. This CDR3 spans 14 amino acids. Per germline, CDR1 SGHRS and CDR2 YFSETQ. V trimming: 4 bases; J trimming: 4 bases; junction bases outside the gene matches: 2. The CDR3 DNA sequence: TGCGCCAGCAGCCGGGGACAGGGGAATCAGCCCCAGCATTTT. It specifies CASSRGQGNQPQHF.

V and J are TRBV28 and TRBJ2-3; D call uncertain. Germline-derived CDR1 and CDR2 are MDHEN and SYDVKM. The V end was cut by 2 bases, the J end by 1 base, with 4 bases between. The CDR3 is made up of 13 amino acids. CDR3 residues: CASSLVGTDTQYF. CDR3 DNA: TGTGCCAGCAGTTTAGTCGGCACAGATACGCAGTATTTT.

There are a few counts of this clone. The chain employs TRBV7-2 and TRBJ1-1; the match to TRBD1 covers 10 bases. Germline V lookup: CDR1 SGHTA, CDR2 FQGNSA. CDR3 length: 13 amino acids. V was pared by 1 base and J by 9 bases, with 2 bases of the junction left unmatched. CDR3 coding DNA: TGTGCCAGCAGCTTAGGGGACAGGGGAAAAGCTTTCTTT. Translation gives CASSLGDRGKAFF.

The chain links TRBV28 to TRBJ1-1; 7 bases match TRBD1. This CDR3 comprises 13 residues. Germline V gene sequence: CDR1 MDHEN, CDR2 SYDVKM. V lost 5 bases and J lost 4; bases outside the gene matches: 4. CDR3 sequence (DNA): TGTGCCAGCAGTGCTCAGGGGGGCACTGAAGCTTTCTTT. Protein sequence: CASSAQGGTEAFF.

The chain recombines TRBV9 with TRBJ2-3; 9 bases are shared with TRBD2. The CDR3 is 14 residues long. Per germline, CDR1 SGDLS and CDR2 YYNGEE. The trim removed 3 bases at V and 1 base at J, leaving 0 bases unmatched. CDR3 amino acids: CASSASGGTDTQYF. CDR3 nucleotide sequence: TGTGCCAGCAGCGCTAGCGGGGGCACAGATACGCAGTATTTT.

This chain connects TRBV27 to TRBJ1-2, with 8 bases that match TRBD1. J was trimmed by 2 bases and V by 5 bases; bases with no gene match: 7. From germline, CDR1 is MNHEY and CDR2 SMNVEV (reference sequence). The CDR3 totals 15 residues. The CDR3 loop reads CASSPGTGENYGYTF. The CDR3, as DNA: TGTGCCAGCAGTCCTGGGACAGGAGAGAACTATGGCTACACCTTC.

This clone was detected a few times. The chain has TRBV10-2 and TRBJ2-7; TRBD2 aligns across 9 bases. Trimming cost V 2 bases and J 7 bases; bases outside gene matches: 6. Looked up from germline, CDR1 is WSHSY and CDR2 is SAAADI. This CDR3 has 14 amino acids. The CDR3: CASSEGAGGWEQYF. For the CDR3, the DNA is TGCGCCAGCAGTGAGGGGGCGGGGGGGTGGGAGCAGTACTTC.

The gene calls are TRBV4-1 and TRBJ2-3, with 8 bases that match TRBD2. CDR1 is MGHRA, CDR2 YSYEKL, per germline. The CDR3 is made up of 14 amino acids. With V trimmed by 6 bases and J by 7 bases, 9 bases remained unmatched. This chain's CDR3 is CASRRTGGRNTQYF. The CDR3 coding sequence is TGCGCCAGCAGGAGGACGGGGGGGCGAAATACGCAGTATTTT.

The chain recombines TRBV19 with TRBJ1-2; a possible D gene is TRBD1 (6 bases). CDR1 is LNHDA, CDR2 SQIVND, per germline (reference sequence). The CDR3 consists of 12 residues. Trimming took 4 bases from V and 6 from J, leaving 9 bases between them. The DNA for the CDR3 is TGTGCCAGTAGTAGACAGGTTCATGGCTACACCTTC. It yields the protein CASSRQVHGYTF.

This rearrangement joins TRBV6-1 to TRBJ2-1, with 9 nucleotides matching TRBD2. CDR1 is MNHNS, CDR2 SASEGT, per germline. This CDR3 region has 16 residues. V was pared by 2 bases and J by 3 bases, with 5 bases of the junction left unmatched. CDR3 nucleotides: TGTGCCAGCAGTGAACGCGGGGGGGGAAACTACAATGAGCAGTTCTTC. It encodes CASSERGGGNYNEQFF.

This chain uses TRBV30 with TRBJ1-2; D remains ambiguous. The V gene lost 1 base and the J gene lost 7 bases, with 10 bases spanning the gap. The V gene's germline CDR1 is GTSNPN and CDR2 SVGIG (reference sequence). The CDR3 sequence is 12 residues long. CDR3 loop: CAWSATRGGYTF. The CDR3 nucleotides read TGTGCCTGGAGTGCAACAAGAGGTGGCTACACCTTC.

The chain couples TRBV27 to TRBJ2-7; TRBD1 matches 9 bases. V shed 5 bases, J shed 0 bases, and the junction held 8 bases outside the gene matches. CDR1 is MNHEY, CDR2 SMNVEV, per germline (reference sequence). This CDR3 has 16 amino acids. The CDR3, as DNA: TGTGCCAGCAGTCCGGGGACAGGGCGAAGCTCCTACGAGCAGTACTTC. This encodes CASSPGTGRSSYEQYF.

The V gene is TRBV2, the J gene TRBJ1-2; 8 nucleotides align to TRBD1. J gave up 3 bases and V 8 bases, and 2 bases lay outside the gene matches. The germline V gene encodes CDR1 SNHLY and CDR2 FYNNEI. The CDR3 runs 12 residues. DNA of the CDR3: TGTGCCAGCGACAGGGGTGACTATGGCTACACCTTC. Amino acids: CASDRGDYGYTF.

The chain carries TRBV2 and TRBJ1-1; D possibly corresponds to TRBD1 (5 bases). This CDR3 has 13 amino acids. The germline V gene has CDR1 SNHLY and CDR2 FYNNEI. The V end lost 3 bases, the J end lost 1 base, and 6 bases lay between the germline ends. The CDR3 spells CASSEGGNTEAFF. The CDR3 DNA follows: TGTGCCAGCAGTGAGGGGGGGAACACTGAAGCTTTCTTT.

This chain links TRBV7-2 with TRBJ2-7; the D gene is possibly TRBD1 (6 bases). Trimming left V 5 bases short and J 3 bases short, with 11 bases between. The CDR3 sequence is 13 residues long. CDR1 is SGHTA and CDR2 is FQGNSA in the germline V gene. The CDR3 coding sequence is TGTGCCAGCAGCAAGACGGACAGCTACGAGCAGTACTTC. Translation gives CASSKTDSYEQYF.

This clone was counted a single time. V gene TRBV28 combines with J gene TRBJ1-5; D call uncertain. Germline values: CDR1 MDHEN, CDR2 SYDVKM. V was shortened by 6 bases and J by 5 bases, with 11 bases between the two germline ends. The CDR3 covers 13 residues. CDR3 sequence: CASRLNRDQPQHF. DNA for the CDR3: TGTGCCAGCAGGCTTAACAGAGATCAGCCCCAGCATTTT.

This rearrangement joins TRBV10-2 to TRBJ2-2; 8 bases align to TRBD1. V shed 7 bases, J shed 6 bases, and the junction held 7 bases outside the gene matches. Germline CDR1 is WSHSY and CDR2 is SAAADI. CDR3 length: 14 amino acids. CDR3 bases: TGCGCCAGCACGCGGACAGGGACACCCGGGGAGCTGTTTTTT. Amino acids: CASTRTGTPGELFF.

The sample holds a few counts of this clone. V usage is TRBV6-1 and J usage is TRBJ2-5, with D perhaps matching TRBD1 (6 bases). Germline lookup yields CDR1 MNHNS and CDR2 SASEGT. V was pared by 2 bases and J by 1 base, with 11 bases between. There are 15 residues in the CDR3. The CDR3 reads CASSELTGTQETQYF. DNA of the CDR3: TGTGCCAGCAGTGAACTTACAGGGACCCAAGAGACCCAGTACTTC.